This T cell receptor beta chain was sequenced in a study of identical twins. With template switching, a universal primer site was added, and the cDNA carried unique molecular identifiers. TCRdb analysed the 5' RACE reads with MiXCR anew, one entry per CDR3 protein. The repertoire consists of roughly 750,000 distinct CDR3 sequences, with 21% occurring once and the leading ten covering more than 4%. The V end was cut by 5 bases, the J end by 2 bases, with 12 bases between. The germline V gene encodes CDR1 SGHTA and CDR2 FQGNSA. The CDR3 is made up of 15 amino acids. Study results and caveats: With beta out-of-frame sequences, excess sharing by twins was weaker. Insertions were fewer in abundant cord blood beta clonotypes, whereas memory repertoires showed none of this pattern.

As for this clonotype: What it recognizes is unknown.

The sample was also linked to a second study, of T cells expressing NK-cell markers. That source notes: In a group of several donors, dominant NKG2C+ clonotypes represented 1.0-7.0% of CD8+ T cells.

Material: PBMCs. The rearrangement joins TRBV7-2 to TRBJ2-2, with a weak D call TRBD2 (6 bases). This receptor was identified in a woman younger than 30 in good health. CDR3: CASSGGTFNTGELFF. The CDR3, as DNA: TGTGCCAGCAGCGGGGGGACTTTTAACACCGGGGAGCTGTTTTTT. Full variable domain (missing parts from reference TRBV7-2 and TRBJ2-2): GAGVSQSPSNKVTEKGKDVELRCDPISGHTALYWYRQSLGQGLEFLIYFQGNSAPDKSGLPSDRFSAERTGGSVSTLTIQRTQQEDSAVYLCASSGGTFNTGELFFGEGSRLTVL.